A selection of T cell receptor beta chains follows, all from one sample in a study of CD8 T cells in ankylosing spondylitis. MiXCR, applied by TCRdb to the 5' RACE reads, yields one record per CDR3 protein. The data contain roughly 120,000 distinct CDR3 sequences, around 13% of them seen just once; the ten biggest clones take up 2.5% to 3.5%. Source material: blood, either unsorted or a sorted T cell fraction (not recorded which). The receptors derive from a female donor with ankylosing spondylitis or in good health (not recorded which). CDR3s include the opening cysteine and the closing phenylalanine or tryptophan. Each record gives: D gene, clone size, J gene, V gene, CDR3 protein, CDR3 DNA. A D gene is named only where the DNA matches it firmly. The listing skips clone size in some rows; elsewhere it reads once, few, many or a size class.

NA many TRBJ2-5 TRBV20-1 CSARDTTGQETQYF TGCAGTGCTAGAGATACGACTGGACAAGAGACCCAGTACTTC
NA NA TRBJ1-2 TRBV30 CAWSVLNSGGGYTF TGTGCCTGGAGTGTACTTAACTCCGGGGGAGGCTACACCTTC
NA many TRBJ2-5 TRBV5-1 CASSLERVPQETQYF TGCGCCAGCAGCTTGGAACGGGTTCCCCAAGAGACCCAGTACTTC
NA many TRBJ1-6 TRBV5-1 CASSLQQGTSPLHF TGCGCCAGCAGCTTGCAACAGGGAACTTCACCCCTCCACTTT
TRBD2 many TRBJ2-3 TRBV29-1 CSVVGREYGDTQYF TGCAGCGTTGTAGGGCGGGAGTACGGAGATACGCAGTATTTT
NA few TRBJ2-2 TRBV7-3 CASSERSVSNTGELFF TGTGCCAGCAGCGAACGTAGCGTGTCGAACACCGGGGAGCTGTTTTTT
TRBD2 NA TRBJ2-3 TRBV2 CASQRGISTDTQYF TGTGCCAGCCAGCGGGGGATAAGCACAGATACGCAGTATTTT
NA many TRBJ2-2 TRBV20-1 CSASRSQAGTGELFF TGCAGTGCTAGCCGTAGCCAGGCGGGCACCGGGGAGCTGTTTTTT
TRBD1 NA TRBJ1-1 TRBV2 CASRTGTGRNTEAFF TGTGCCAGCAGGACCGGGACAGGGCGGAACACTGAAGCTTTCTTT
TRBD1 NA TRBJ2-2 TRBV5-5 CASSSGTGGRTGELFF TGTGCCAGCAGCTCTGGGACAGGGGGTCGTACCGGGGAGCTGTTTTTT
NA many TRBJ2-5 TRBV27 CASSSLQGQRETQYF TGTGCCAGCAGTTCCCTCCAGGGGCAGCGAGAGACCCAGTACTTC
NA many TRBJ1-2 TRBV20-1 CSASRGNGRYTF TGCAGTGCTAGTCGCGGGAATGGGCGCTACACCTTC
TRBD2 many TRBJ2-1 TRBV6-4 CASSEFSGRATYNEQFF TGTGCCAGCAGTGAGTTTAGCGGGAGAGCTACCTACAATGAGCAGTTCTTC
TRBD1 few TRBJ1-6 TRBV5-6 CASSGDRRILHF TGTGCCAGCAGCGGGGACAGGAGGATCCTCCACTTT
NA many TRBJ2-7 TRBV7-9 CASSYGSGDPYEQYF TGTGCCAGCAGCTACGGTTCAGGGGACCCCTACGAGCAGTACTTC
TRBD1 few TRBJ2-1 TRBV7-8 CASSSFRDRVGDEQFF TGTGCCAGCAGCTCATTCCGGGACAGGGTGGGCGATGAGCAGTTCTTC
NA many TRBJ2-3 TRBV6-6 CASSLRQGSEQYF TGTGCCAGCAGTTTGAGGCAGGGATCAGAGCAGTATTTT
NA few TRBJ2-2 TRBV7-9 CASIKTPSSTTGELFF TGTGCCAGCATCAAGACCCCATCCAGCACGACCGGGGAGCTGTTTTTT
NA many TRBJ1-5 TRBV10-3 CAIRDSGLNNQPQHF TGTGCCATCAGAGACTCGGGCCTTAACAATCAGCCCCAGCATTTT
NA many TRBJ2-3 TRBV9 CASSVGETSTDTQYF TGTGCCAGCAGCGTAGGAGAGACTAGCACAGATACGCAGTATTTT
NA few TRBJ2-2 TRBV3-1 CASSPRGPPSGELFF TGTGCCAGCAGCCCCCGAGGACCCCCCAGCGGGGAGCTGTTTTTT
TRBD1 many TRBJ2-1 TRBV5-1 CASSRDSLSYNEQFF TGCGCCAGCAGCCGGGACAGCCTCTCCTACAATGAGCAGTTCTTC
TRBD2 NA TRBJ2-7 TRBV5-1 CASSLGLAGVGYEQYF TGCGCCAGCAGCTTGGGACTAGCGGGAGTGGGCTACGAGCAGTACTTC
NA many TRBJ1-5 TRBV6-5 CASSYSLGKVQPQHF TGTGCCAGCAGTTACTCCTTGGGAAAGGTTCAGCCCCAGCATTTT
TRBD1 few TRBJ2-7 TRBV5-1 CASSLEDRGKQYF TGCGCCAGCAGCTTGGAGGACAGGGGAAAGCAGTACTTC
TRBD1 few TRBJ1-2 TRBV5-4 CASSYRGQEGYTF TGTGCCAGCAGCTACAGGGGGCAAGAAGGCTACACCTTC